This TCR beta chain appears in the sequencing data of a study of blood T cell repertoires in COVID-19. Using immunoSEQ multiplex PCR, the repertoire was profiled, and TCRdb retains in-frame clones only, with some absent. The repertoire holds approximately 250,000 clones, with about 90% as singletons. Sequenced material: PBMCs or T cells enriched from blood (not recorded which). This sequence originates from a woman in her 30s with acute COVID-19.

Here the CDR3 DNA reads TGTGCCAGCAGCCGTGTAGGACAGGGAAGCTCCTACGAGCAGTACTTC. This gives the protein CASSRVGQGSSYEQYF. J is TRBJ2-7 and V is TRBV5-8; TRBD1 agrees at 8 bases. J was trimmed by 0 bases and V by 4 bases; bases with no gene match: 9. CDR3 size: 16 residues. From germline, CDR1 is SGHTS and CDR2 YDEGEE.